This is a list of T cell receptor beta chains from one sample in a study of Ad26.COV2.S vaccination and SARS-CoV-2 variants. Some clones are missing from TCRdb's copy, which holds only in-frame ones; the method was immunoSEQ multiplex PCR. The data hold 400,000 to 450,000 clones, with roughly 90% observed a single time. The sequencing used peripheral blood, collected in a trial of Ad26.COV2.S vaccine versus placebo. The receptors shown here come from a person between 18 and 65 years old who received the Ad26.COV2.S COVID-19 vaccine or a placebo. Both conserved end residues are part of each CDR3. A D gene is named only where the DNA matches it firmly.

J: TRBJ2-1
D: NA
V: TRBV10-3
CDR3: CAIGPGELRSSYNEQFF
DNA: TGTGCCATCGGGCCAGGAGAACTTAGAAGCTCCTACAATGAGCAGTTCTTC

J: TRBJ2-5
D: NA
V: TRBV7-9
CDR3: CASSLAVGQETQYF
DNA: TGTGCCAGCAGCTTAGCAGTGGGTCAAGAGACCCAGTACTTC

J: TRBJ2-6
D: NA
V: TRBV7-2
CDR3: CASSFAGNWGANVLTF
DNA: TGTGCCAGCAGCTTTGCGGGGAACTGGGGGGCCAACGTCCTGACTTTC

J: TRBJ2-5
D: TRBD1
V: TRBV7-7
CDR3: CASSLGGQGIKTQYF
DNA: TGTGCTAGCAGCTTAGGGGGACAGGGGATAAAGACCCAGTACTTC

J: TRBJ2-3
D: NA
V: TRBV11-2
CDR3: CASSSSNLPGTQYF
DNA: TGTGCCAGCAGCTCCTCGAACTTGCCCGGTACGCAGTATTTT

J: TRBJ2-5
D: NA
V: TRBV21-1
CDR3: CASSKVGRGGRQTQYF
DNA: TGTGCCAGCAGCAAAGTCGGGCGGGGGGGCAGGCAGACCCAGTACTTC

J: TRBJ2-1
D: TRBD1
V: TRBV15
CDR3: CATSKTGTGYRQSSYNEQFF
DNA: TGTGCCACCAGCAAGACCGGGACAGGGTATCGGCAAAGCTCCTACAATGAGCAGTTCTTC

J: TRBJ2-7
D: NA
V: TRBV27
CDR3: CASSDWTAYEQYF
DNA: TGTGCCAGCAGTGATTGGACAGCCTACGAGCAGTACTTC

J: TRBJ2-5
D: NA
V: TRBV4-3
CDR3: CASSQVPDKRETQYF
DNA: TGCGCCAGCAGCCAAGTTCCGGACAAAAGAGAGACCCAGTACTTC

J: TRBJ1-3
D: NA
V: TRBV18
CDR3: CASSPPSRNRNTIYF
DNA: TGTGCCAGCTCACCACCGAGCAGGAACCGAAACACCATATATTTT

J: TRBJ2-7
D: TRBD1
V: TRBV28
CDR3: CASRQGGPSNEQYF
DNA: TGTGCCAGCAGACAGGGGGGACCCTCGAACGAGCAGTACTTC

J: TRBJ2-1
D: NA
V: TRBV30
CDR3: CAWSVLGHEQFF
DNA: TGTGCCTGGAGTGTACTTGGCCATGAGCAGTTCTTC

J: TRBJ1-3
D: NA
V: TRBV15
CDR3: CATSRDGVQGGNTIYF
DNA: TGTGCCACCAGCAGAGATGGGGTTCAGGGCGGAAACACCATATATTTT

J: TRBJ1-4
D: TRBD1
V: TRBV24-1
CDR3: CATSEPGQGGEKLFF
DNA: TGTGCCACCAGTGAACCGGGACAGGGTGGTGAAAAACTGTTTTTT

J: TRBJ2-5
D: NA
V: TRBV5-1
CDR3: CASSLDTDQETQYF
DNA: TGCGCCAGCAGCTTGGATACGGACCAAGAGACCCAGTACTTC

J: TRBJ2-7
D: NA
V: TRBV6-5
CDR3: CASRDRSNYEQYF
DNA: TGTGCCAGCAGAGACAGGTCGAACTACGAGCAGTACTTC

J: TRBJ2-7
D: TRBD1
V: TRBV2
CDR3: CASLQGVDEQYF
DNA: TGTGCCAGCCTACAGGGGGTGGACGAGCAGTACTTC

J: TRBJ2-7
D: TRBD1
V: TRBV27
CDR3: CASSRGQGTYEQYF
DNA: TGTGCCAGCAGCCGAGGACAGGGGACCTACGAGCAGTACTTC

J: TRBJ2-5
D: TRBD2
V: TRBV5-1
CDR3: CATSSRGAGPGETQYF
DNA: TGCGCCACCTCCTCGCGGGGGGCGGGACCCGGGGAGACCCAGTACTTC

J: TRBJ1-4
D: NA
V: TRBV5-1
CDR3: CASSSAGTDEKLFF
DNA: TGCGCCAGCAGCTCCGCTGGGACGGACGAAAAACTGTTTTTT

J: TRBJ1-4
D: NA
V: TRBV18
CDR3: CASSPGQLFNEKLFF
DNA: TGTGCCAGCTCCCCGGGGCAGCTCTTTAATGAAAAACTGTTTTTT

J: TRBJ2-3
D: NA
V: TRBV5-1
CDR3: CASSSTDSSTQYF
DNA: TGCGCCAGCAGCTCGACGGACTCAAGCACGCAGTATTTT

J: TRBJ2-5
D: TRBD2
V: TRBV7-9
CDR3: CASSPRTSGDETQYF
DNA: TGTGCCAGCAGCCCGAGGACTAGCGGGGATGAGACCCAGTACTTC

J: TRBJ2-1
D: NA
V: TRBV25-1
CDR3: CASGVEGYGRTYNEQFF
DNA: TGTGCCAGCGGTGTTGAGGGATATGGGAGGACTTACAATGAGCAGTTCTTC

J: TRBJ2-3
D: NA
V: TRBV11-2
CDR3: CASSPIRRSFSTDTQYF
DNA: TGTGCCAGCAGTCCTATTCGACGGTCTTTTAGCACAGATACGCAGTATTTT

J: TRBJ2-5
D: NA
V: TRBV7-9
CDR3: CASSLEAETQYF
DNA: TGTGCCAGCAGCTTAGAGGCCGAGACCCAGTACTTC

J: TRBJ2-1
D: TRBD1
V: TRBV18
CDR3: CASSRQGEMDEQFF
DNA: TGTGCCAGCTCACGACAGGGGGAAATGGATGAGCAGTTCTTC

J: TRBJ1-1
D: NA
V: TRBV30
CDR3: CAWSMNTEAFF
DNA: TGTGCCTGGAGCATGAACACTGAAGCTTTCTTT

J: TRBJ2-7
D: NA
V: TRBV10-3
CDR3: CAIGSGNYEQYF
DNA: TGTGCCATCGGCTCCGGGAACTACGAGCAGTACTTC

J: TRBJ2-7
D: NA
V: TRBV4-3
CDR3: CASSQDWRSVLNYEQYF
DNA: TGCGCCAGCAGCCAAGATTGGAGAAGTGTACTAAACTACGAGCAGTACTTC

J: TRBJ1-1
D: NA
V: TRBV4-1
CDR3: CASSQDWVGGANTEAFF
DNA: TGCGCCAGCAGCCAAGATTGGGTGGGGGGGGCGAACACTGAAGCTTTCTTT

J: TRBJ2-7
D: TRBD2
V: TRBV4-3
CDR3: CASSHGAPGGEQYF
DNA: TGCGCCAGCAGCCACGGAGCCCCCGGGGGGGAGCAGTACTTC